Below are 27 T cell receptor beta chains sequenced from a single sample in a study of T cells in Graves' hyperthyroidism and ophthalmopathy. Researchers amplified the TCR beta CDR3 regions from RNA transcripts. When the TCR CDR3 underwent first-round RT-PCR, the HTBI primer set was used. TCRdb re-analysed the multiplex PCR reads in MiXCR, keeping a single row per CDR3 protein. The sample has about 480,000 distinct CDR3 sequences; approximately 14% are singletons. Material: blood. The receptor set was obtained from a woman between 18 and 29 years old with Graves' hyperthyroidism.

This rearrangement joins TRBV7-2 to TRBJ2-6; no clear D gene. The CDR3 loop spans 16 amino acids. The germline V and J ends were trimmed by 4 bases and 2 bases, with 12 bases remaining between them. CDR1 is SGHTA and CDR2 is FQGNSA in the germline V gene. The CDR3 DNA reads as TGTGCCAGCAGCTCCGGACGGTCGACTGGGGCCAACGTCCTGACTTTC. It specifies CASSSGRSTGANVLTF.

This clonotype was observed many times. The CDR3 bases are TGCAGTGCGCCAGAACTAGCGGGGGGTAGCACAGATACGCAGTATTTT. Its translation: CSAPELAGGSTDTQYF. The rearrangement joins TRBV20-1 to TRBJ2-3; 12 nucleotides line up with TRBD2. J gave up 0 bases and V 6 bases, and 7 bases lay outside the gene matches. The CDR3 totals 16 residues. Germline V CDR1 and CDR2: DFQATT, SNEGSKA (reference sequence).

This clonotype was found many times. The chain employs TRBV10-1 and TRBJ2-3; 10 bases agree with TRBD1. Trimming took 6 bases from V and 7 from J; bases not matched to a gene: 7. Germline lookup yields CDR1 WNHNN and CDR2 SYGVQD (reference sequence). The CDR3 totals 14 residues. The CDR3 reads CASSPGQGMNTQYF. As DNA, the CDR3 is TGCGCCAGCAGCCCGGGACAGGGGATGAATACGCAGTATTTT.

The table lists this clonotype with many counts. The chain is built from TRBV27 and TRBJ1-5, with D maybe TRBD1 (5 bases). The CDR3 length is 14 residues. Trimming took 3 bases from V and 6 from J, leaving 12 bases between them. Germline assignment: CDR1 MNHEY and CDR2 SMNVEV (reference sequence). CDR3: CASSLGQTGQPQHF. For the CDR3, the DNA is TGTGCCAGCAGTTTGGGGCAGACCGGTCAGCCCCAGCATTTT.

This clonotype showed up many times. The chain is built from TRBV27 and TRBJ1-5; 11 positions agree with TRBD1. CDR3 length equals 16 residues. CDR1 and CDR2 (germline): MNHEY, SMNVEV (reference sequence). Losses at the gene ends were 5 bases for V and 9 bases for J; bases not matched to a gene: 12. The CDR3 sequence: CASSPRTGGRSGPQHF. The DNA for the CDR3 is TGTGCCAGCAGTCCGAGGACAGGGGGCCGGTCAGGGCCCCAGCATTTT.

This clonotype was observed at least ten times. The V call is TRBV19, the J call TRBJ2-1; the D is unclear. V dropped 3 bases and J dropped 0 bases, with 9 bases sitting between them. Per the germline V gene, CDR1 is LNHDA and CDR2 is SQIVND (reference sequence). This CDR3 contains 15 residues. CDR3 region: CASSIGQSSYNEQFF. The CDR3 DNA follows: TGTGCCAGTAGTATTGGTCAAAGCTCCTACAATGAGCAGTTCTTC.

This clonotype was detected many times. The chain recombines TRBV11-2 with TRBJ1-3; D ambiguous. This CDR3 has 14 residues. V was pared by 6 bases and J by 0 bases, with 9 bases between. In germline, CDR1 is SGHAT, CDR2 FQNNGV. The CDR3 sequence: CASRAGHSGNTIYF. The CDR3 nucleotides are TGTGCCAGCAGAGCGGGTCACTCTGGAAACACCATATATTTT.

This clonotype was seen at least ten times. This sequence joins TRBV4-1 and TRBJ1-1, with D tentatively TRBD1 (5 bases). Germline CDR1 reads MGHRA; CDR2 reads YSYEKL. The CDR3 contains 16 residues. The V gene lost 0 bases and the J gene lost 5 bases, with 16 bases spanning the gap. CDR3 amino acids: CASSQDQRTRGTEAFF. The CDR3 DNA follows: TGCGCCAGCAGCCAAGATCAAAGGACGAGGGGAACTGAAGCTTTCTTT.

There are many counts of this clonotype. The V call is TRBV9, the J call TRBJ2-5, with TRBD2 matching 9 bases. Trimming at V came to 0 bases and at J to 3 bases, leaving 6 bases not matched to a gene. The CDR3 extends over 16 amino acids. Per the germline V gene, CDR1 is SGDLS and CDR2 is YYNGEE. This chain's CDR3 is CASSVAGTSWEETQYF. For the CDR3, the DNA is TGTGCCAGCAGCGTAGCGGGGACTAGCTGGGAAGAGACCCAGTACTTC.

This clonotype occurred many times. The chain uses TRBV4-1 and TRBJ2-6; maybe TRBD2 (5 bases). V was trimmed by 0 bases and J by 1 base, leaving 16 bases between them. From germline, CDR1 is MGHRA and CDR2 YSYEKL. CDR3 length equals 19 residues. The CDR3 protein is CASSQDPLATLSGANVLTF. As DNA, the CDR3 is TGCGCCAGCAGCCAAGATCCTCTAGCAACCCTATCTGGGGCCAACGTCCTGACTTTC.

This clonotype was counted many times. The chain combines TRBV27 with TRBJ2-3; 15 nucleotides align to TRBD2. V dropped 4 bases and J dropped 2; count of bases not matched to a gene: 13. The CDR3 consists of 20 residues. CDR1 is MNHEY, CDR2 SMNVEV, per germline (reference sequence). For the CDR3, the DNA is TGTGCCAGCAGTTCCTACTGGCCGGGACTAGCGGGAGGTCACACAGATACGCAGTATTTT. Amino acids: CASSSYWPGLAGGHTDTQYF.

A few counts support this clonotype. The chain links TRBV5-1 to TRBJ2-3, with 9 bases lining up with TRBD1. V shed 4 bases, J shed 3 bases, and the junction held 6 bases outside the gene matches. CDR3 length: 15 amino acids. The germline CDR1 and CDR2 sequences are SGHRS and YFSETQ. CDR3: CASSEGQGLTDTQYF. CDR3 nucleotides: TGCGCCAGCAGCGAAGGACAGGGGCTTACAGATACGCAGTATTTT.

This clonotype was seen ten or more times. The chain employs TRBV3-1 and TRBJ1-2; unclear D gene. The germline V gene encodes CDR1 LGHDT and CDR2 YNNKEL (reference sequence). CDR3 length equals 17 residues. Trimming took 3 bases from V and 8 from J, leaving 25 bases between them. CDR3 region: CASSQGLSAARLMGYTF. The CDR3 coding sequence is TGTGCCAGCAGCCAGGGGTTAAGCGCAGCCCGGTTAATGGGCTACACCTTC.

This clonotype has just a few counts. V and J are TRBV7-9 and TRBJ1-1; 8 bases agree with TRBD1. V shed 5 bases, J shed 11 bases, and the junction held 10 bases outside the gene matches. The CDR3 spans 13 residues. The germline V gene has CDR1 SEHNR and CDR2 FQNEAQ (reference sequence). CDR3 DNA: TGTGCCAGCAGCCCCCCGGGACAGGTAATCGCTTTCTTT. As protein: CASSPPGQVIAFF.

In its sample, this clonotype was seen many times. The J gene is TRBJ2-1, the V gene TRBV12-3 or TRBV12-4; 8 bases agree with TRBD2. This CDR3 is 17 amino acids long. V gave up 8 bases and J gave up 8 bases; unmatched junction bases: 20. CDR3 in amino acids: CASPRFLGVAGNDEQFF. The CDR3 region has the DNA TGTGCCAGCCCGAGATTCCTGGGGGTAGCGGGAAACGATGAGCAGTTCTTC.

This clonotype was counted many times. The rearrangement links TRBV24-1 to TRBJ2-1; D remains ambiguous. This CDR3 spans 13 amino acids. The germline V and J ends were trimmed by 0 bases and 5 bases, with 4 bases remaining between them. Germline CDR1 and CDR2: KGHDR and SFDVKD. CDR3 nucleotide sequence: TGTGCCACCAGTGATTTGTGGCACAATGAGCAGTTCTTC. Translating it yields CATSDLWHNEQFF.

This clonotype showed up many times. J is TRBJ2-2 and V is TRBV2; 9 bases line up with TRBD2. V was clipped by 4 bases and J by 1 base; unmatched bases: 4. The germline V gene encodes CDR1 SNHLY and CDR2 FYNNEI. The length of the CDR3 is 16 residues. As DNA, the CDR3 is TGTGCCAGCAGTGTAGAAGCGGGGGGGAACACCGGGGAGCTGTTTTTT. This codes for CASSVEAGGNTGELFF.

This clonotype was counted ten times or more. The chain recombines TRBV7-2 with TRBJ2-5; TRBD2 matches 11 bases. CDR1 is SGHTA and CDR2 is FQGNSA in the germline V gene. The CDR3 consists of 18 residues. V gave up 1 base and J gave up 4 bases; unmatched junction bases: 11. As DNA, the CDR3 is TGTGCCAGCAGCTTAGTTCGGGGATCCGGACTAGCGGGAGAGACCCAGTACTTC. Its protein product is CASSLVRGSGLAGETQYF.

The chain uses TRBV5-6 and TRBJ2-1, with 15 positions matching TRBD2. With 4 bases clipped from V and 2 bases from J, the junction kept 7 bases outside the gene matches. The CDR3 extends over 18 amino acids. Germline V gene lookup returns CDR1 SGHDT and CDR2 YYEEEE. CDR3: CASSRTSGRAGTYNEQFF. The CDR3 nucleotides read TGTGCCAGCAGCCGGACTAGCGGGAGGGCCGGTACCTACAATGAGCAGTTCTTC. The full variable domain, in which reference TRBV5-6 and TRBJ2-1 provide the parts outside the CDR3, is DAGVTQSPTHLIKTRGQQVTLRCSPKSGHDTVSWYQQALGQGPQFIFQYYEEEERQRGNFPDRFSGHQFPNYSSELNVNALLLGDSALYLCASSRTSGRAGTYNEQFFGPGTRLTVL.

This clonotype occurred many times. This chain's CDR3 is CATSRVTSGGNYEQYF. DNA for the CDR3: TGTGCCACCAGCAGAGTAACTAGCGGGGGTAACTACGAGCAGTACTTC. This chain connects TRBV15 to TRBJ2-7; the match to TRBD2 covers 11 bases. CDR3 length: 16 residues. The germline gives CDR1 LNHNV, CDR2 YYDKDF (reference sequence). The ends lost 1 base at V and 3 bases at J; junction bases unmatched: 5.

Notes on this clonotype: At one of its ends the junction is not consistent with the germline gene, which may arise from a read error. This chain uses TRBV6-1 with TRBJ2-5, with no clear D. This CDR3 has 13 residues. The germline V gene encodes CDR1 MNHNS and CDR2 SASEGT. CDR3 sequence (DNA): TGTGCCAGCAATCAGGAAAGGCGAGAGACCCAGCACTTC. Translated, it gives CASNQERRETQHF.

This chain joins TRBV6-1 and TRBJ2-1, with D possibly being TRBD2 (6 bases). The CDR3 sequence is 15 residues long. Trimming shortened V by 5 bases and J by 2 bases, and 13 bases separated the two germline ends. Per germline, CDR1 MNHNS and CDR2 SASEGT. The DNA for the CDR3 is TGTGCCAGCAGTTTTGGGAGGAACGCCTACAATGAGCAGTTCTTC. Its protein product is CASSFGRNAYNEQFF.

Concerning this clonotype: A much larger clone lies one base from this, so it may be a read error. The rearrangement links TRBV7-9 to TRBJ2-2, with 14 bases identical to TRBD2. Germline V CDR1 and CDR2: SEHNR, FQNEAQ (reference sequence). The CDR3 runs 16 residues. CDR3 protein: CASSLRGLAGAGELSF. CDR3 DNA sequence: TGTGCCAGCAGCTTAAGGGGACTAGCGGGAGCCGGGGAGCTGTCTTTT.

In the case of this clonotype: Germline is not matched at one junction end, which may reflect a read error. The rearrangement links TRBV13 to TRBJ1-2; maybe TRBD1 (6 bases). The CDR3 is 13 amino acids. Germline-derived CDR1 and CDR2 are PRHDT and FYEKMQ (reference sequence). The CDR3 coding sequence is TGTGCCAGCAGCTCCAGGGGATGGGTTGGCTACAGCTTC. Translated, it gives CASSSRGWVGYSF.

The chain recombines TRBV7-2 with TRBJ2-5; the D gene is possibly TRBD1 (5 bases). From germline, CDR1 is SGHTA and CDR2 FQGNSA. V was cut by 1 base and J by 5 bases, with 17 bases left in between. The CDR3 length is 16 residues. The CDR3 spells CASSLDSRGRWETQYF. CDR3 coding DNA: TGTGCCAGCAGCTTAGATTCTAGGGGCCGGTGGGAGACCCAGTACTTC.

About this clonotype: The germline gene is not matched at one end of the junction; a read error may be the cause. The V call is TRBV12-3 or TRBV12-4, the J call TRBJ2-2; the match to TRBD1 covers 9 bases. The CDR3 loop spans 14 amino acids. The CDR3 reads CATSWDRAAGELFF. The DNA for the CDR3 is TGTGCCACCAGTTGGGACAGGGCTGCCGGGGAGCTGTTTTTT.

There are many counts of this clonotype. The chain joins TRBV27 to TRBJ2-1; D may match TRBD1 or TRBD2 (6 bases each). The CDR3 totals 13 residues. The V end was cut by 2 bases, the J end by 9 bases, with 11 bases between. From germline, CDR1 is MNHEY and CDR2 SMNVEV (reference sequence). The CDR3 protein is CASSLRGRSEQFF. CDR3 in DNA: TGTGCCAGCAGTTTAAGGGGGAGGAGTGAGCAGTTCTTC.